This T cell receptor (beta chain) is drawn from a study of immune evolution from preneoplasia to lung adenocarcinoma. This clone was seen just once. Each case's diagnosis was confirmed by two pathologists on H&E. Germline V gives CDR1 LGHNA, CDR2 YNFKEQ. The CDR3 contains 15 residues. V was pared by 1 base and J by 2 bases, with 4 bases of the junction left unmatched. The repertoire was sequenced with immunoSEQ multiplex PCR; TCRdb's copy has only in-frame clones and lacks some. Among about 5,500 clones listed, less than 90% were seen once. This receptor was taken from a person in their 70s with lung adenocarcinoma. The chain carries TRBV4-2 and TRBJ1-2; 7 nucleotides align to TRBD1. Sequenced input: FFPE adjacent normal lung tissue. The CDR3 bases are TGTGCCAGCAGCCAAGGGGACAGCAGAAACTATGGCTACACCTTC. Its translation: CASSQGDSRNYGYTF.